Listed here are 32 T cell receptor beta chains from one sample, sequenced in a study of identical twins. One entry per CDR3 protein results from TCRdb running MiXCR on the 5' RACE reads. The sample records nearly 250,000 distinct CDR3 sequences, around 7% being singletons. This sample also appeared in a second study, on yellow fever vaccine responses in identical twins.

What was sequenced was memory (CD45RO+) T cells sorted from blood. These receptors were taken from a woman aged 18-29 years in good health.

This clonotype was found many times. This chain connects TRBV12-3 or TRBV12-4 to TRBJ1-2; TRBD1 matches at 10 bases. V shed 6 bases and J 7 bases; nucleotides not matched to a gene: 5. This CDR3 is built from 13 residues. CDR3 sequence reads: CASSDRGRGGYTF. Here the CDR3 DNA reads TGTGCCAGCAGCGACAGGGGGCGAGGTGGCTACACCTTC.

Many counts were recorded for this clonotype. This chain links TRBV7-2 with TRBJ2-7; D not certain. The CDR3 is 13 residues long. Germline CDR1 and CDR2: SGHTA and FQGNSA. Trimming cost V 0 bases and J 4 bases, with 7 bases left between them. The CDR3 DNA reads TGTGCCAGCAGCTTAGCGGCGAATTACGAGCAGTACGTC. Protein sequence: CASSLAANYEQYV.

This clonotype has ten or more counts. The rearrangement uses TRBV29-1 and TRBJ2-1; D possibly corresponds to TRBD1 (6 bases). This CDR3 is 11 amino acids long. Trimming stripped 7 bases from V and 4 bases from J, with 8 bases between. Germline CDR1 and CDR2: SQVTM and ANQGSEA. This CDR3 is CSGTGYNEQFF. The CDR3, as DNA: TGCAGCGGTACAGGGTACAATGAGCAGTTCTTC.

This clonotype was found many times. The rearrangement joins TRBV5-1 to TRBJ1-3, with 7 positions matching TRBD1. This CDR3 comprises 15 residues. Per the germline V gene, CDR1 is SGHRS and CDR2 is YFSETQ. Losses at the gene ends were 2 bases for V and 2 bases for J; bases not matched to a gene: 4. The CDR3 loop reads CASSLGTDAGNTIYF. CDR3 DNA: TGCGCCAGCAGCTTAGGGACAGACGCTGGAAACACCATATATTTT.

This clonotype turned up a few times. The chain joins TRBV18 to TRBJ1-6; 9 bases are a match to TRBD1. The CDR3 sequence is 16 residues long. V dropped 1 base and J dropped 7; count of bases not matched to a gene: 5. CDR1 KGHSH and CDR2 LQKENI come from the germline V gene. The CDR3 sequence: CASSPQGQGGNSPLHF. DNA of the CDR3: TGTGCCAGCTCACCACAGGGACAGGGAGGGAATTCACCCCTCCACTTT.

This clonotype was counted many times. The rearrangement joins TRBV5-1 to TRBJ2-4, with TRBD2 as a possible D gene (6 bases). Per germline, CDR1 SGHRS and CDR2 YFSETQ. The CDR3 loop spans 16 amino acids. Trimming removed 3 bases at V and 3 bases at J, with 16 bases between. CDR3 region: CASSSGVRVDKNIQYF. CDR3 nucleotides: TGCGCCAGCAGCTCGGGGGTAAGGGTTGACAAAAACATTCAGTACTTC. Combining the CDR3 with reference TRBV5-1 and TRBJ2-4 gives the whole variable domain KAGVTQTPRYLIKTRGQQVTLSCSPISGHRSVSWYQQTPGQGLQFLFEYFSETQRNKGNFPGRFSGRQFSNSRSEMNVSTLELGDSALYLCASSSGVRVDKNIQYFGAGTRLSVL.

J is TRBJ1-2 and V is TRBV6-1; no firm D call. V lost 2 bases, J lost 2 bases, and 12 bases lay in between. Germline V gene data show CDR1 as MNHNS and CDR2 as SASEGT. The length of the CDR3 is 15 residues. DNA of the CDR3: TGTGCCAGCAGTGAACTCTACCTTGGGAACTATGGCTACACCTTC. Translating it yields CASSELYLGNYGYTF.

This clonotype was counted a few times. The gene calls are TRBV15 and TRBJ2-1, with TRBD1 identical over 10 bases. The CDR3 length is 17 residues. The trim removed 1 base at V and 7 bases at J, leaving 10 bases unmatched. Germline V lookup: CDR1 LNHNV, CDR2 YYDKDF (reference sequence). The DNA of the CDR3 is TGTGCCACCAGCAGAGTAGCGGGGACAGGGGTCCGGAATGAGCAGTTCTTC. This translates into CATSRVAGTGVRNEQFF. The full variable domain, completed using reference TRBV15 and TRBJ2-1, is DAMVIQNPRYQVTQFGKPVTLSCSQTLNHNVMYWYQQKSSQAPKLLFHYYDKDFNNEADTPDNFQSRRPNTSFCFLDIRSPGLGDTAMYLCATSRVAGTGVRNEQFFGPGTRLTVL.

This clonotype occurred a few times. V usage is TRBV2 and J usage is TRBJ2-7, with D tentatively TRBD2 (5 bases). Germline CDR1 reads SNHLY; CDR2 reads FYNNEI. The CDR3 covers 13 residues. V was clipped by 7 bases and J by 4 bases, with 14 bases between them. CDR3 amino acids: CASTFGVKYEQYV. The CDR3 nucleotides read TGTGCCAGCACCTTCGGGGTCAAGTACGAGCAGTACGTC.

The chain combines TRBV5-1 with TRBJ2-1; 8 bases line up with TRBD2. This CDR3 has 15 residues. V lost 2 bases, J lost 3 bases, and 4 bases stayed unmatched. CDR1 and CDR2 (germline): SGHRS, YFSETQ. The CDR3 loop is CASSFFSGNYNEQFF. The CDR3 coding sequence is TGCGCCAGCAGCTTCTTTAGCGGGAACTACAATGAGCAGTTCTTC.

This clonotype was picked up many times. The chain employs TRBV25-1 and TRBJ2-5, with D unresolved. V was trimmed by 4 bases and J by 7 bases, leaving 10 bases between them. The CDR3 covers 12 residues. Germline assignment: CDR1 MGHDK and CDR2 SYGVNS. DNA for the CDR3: TGTGCCAGCAGTGTGCTCGGTGGGACCCAGTACTTC. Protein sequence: CASSVLGGTQYF. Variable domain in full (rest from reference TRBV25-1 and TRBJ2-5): EADIYQTPRYLVIGTGKKITLECSQTMGHDKMYWYQQDPGMELHLIHYSYGVNSTEKGDLSSESTVSRIRTEHFPLTLESARPSHTSQYLCASSVLGGTQYFGPGTRLLVL.

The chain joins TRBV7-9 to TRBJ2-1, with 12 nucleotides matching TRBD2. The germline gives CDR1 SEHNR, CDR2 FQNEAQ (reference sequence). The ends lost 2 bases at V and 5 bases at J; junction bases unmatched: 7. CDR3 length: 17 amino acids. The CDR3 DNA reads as TGTGCCAGCAGCTTATCTGGACTAGCGGGACTGCACAATGAGCAGTTCTTC. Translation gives CASSLSGLAGLHNEQFF.

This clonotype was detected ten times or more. The CDR3 sequence is CASSLRVTGELFF. The CDR3 DNA sequence: TGTGCCAGCAGCCTTCGGGTGACCGGGGAGCTGTTTTTT. The genes are TRBV12-3 or TRBV12-4 and TRBJ2-2; D ambiguous. This CDR3 spans 13 amino acids. V was clipped by 6 bases and J by 5 bases, with 10 bases between them.

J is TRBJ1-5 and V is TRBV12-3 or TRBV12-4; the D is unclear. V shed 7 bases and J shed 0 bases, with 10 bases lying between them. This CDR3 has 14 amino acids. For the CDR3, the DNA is TGTGCCAGCAAAGCTTCGATTAGCAATCAGCCCCAGCATTTT. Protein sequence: CASKASISNQPQHF.

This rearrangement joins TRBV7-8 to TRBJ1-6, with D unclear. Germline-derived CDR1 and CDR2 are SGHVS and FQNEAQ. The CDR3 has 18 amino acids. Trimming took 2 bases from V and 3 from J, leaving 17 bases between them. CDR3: CASSLLQPTFLYNSPLHF. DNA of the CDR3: TGTGCCAGCAGCTTACTCCAGCCTACCTTTCTCTATAATTCACCCCTCCACTTT. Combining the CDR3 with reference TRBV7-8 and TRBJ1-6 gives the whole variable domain GAGVSQSPRYKVAKRGQDVALRCDPISGHVSLFWYQQALGQGPEFLTYFQNEAQLDKSGLPSDRFFAERPEGSVSTLKIQRTQQEDSAVYLCASSLLQPTFLYNSPLHFGNGTRLTVT.

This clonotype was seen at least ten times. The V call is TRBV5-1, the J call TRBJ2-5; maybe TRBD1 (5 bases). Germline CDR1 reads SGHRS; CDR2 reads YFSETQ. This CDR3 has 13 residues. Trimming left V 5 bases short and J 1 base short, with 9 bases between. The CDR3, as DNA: TGCGCCAGCAGGGTGGACACCCAAGAGACCCAGTACTTC. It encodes CASRVDTQETQYF.

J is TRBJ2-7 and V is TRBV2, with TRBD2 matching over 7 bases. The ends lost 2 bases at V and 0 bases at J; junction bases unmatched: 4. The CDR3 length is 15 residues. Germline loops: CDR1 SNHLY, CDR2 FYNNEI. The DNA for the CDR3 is TGTGCCAGCAGTGAAAGGGAGGGGCCCTCCTACGAGCAGTACGTC. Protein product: CASSEREGPSYEQYV.

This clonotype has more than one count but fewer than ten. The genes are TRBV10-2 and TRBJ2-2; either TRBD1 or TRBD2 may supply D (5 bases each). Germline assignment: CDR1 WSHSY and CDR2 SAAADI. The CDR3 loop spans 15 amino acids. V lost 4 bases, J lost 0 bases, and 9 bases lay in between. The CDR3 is CASSVGGPNTGELFF. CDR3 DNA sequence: TGCGCCAGCAGTGTTGGGGGACCGAACACCGGGGAGCTGTTTTTT.

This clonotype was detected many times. As DNA, the CDR3 is TGTGCCACCAGTCAACTAGCGGGAGGAACCGGGGAGCTGTTTTTT. Translation gives CATSQLAGGTGELFF. The V gene is TRBV24-1, the J gene TRBJ2-2; TRBD2 agrees at 12 bases. This CDR3 comprises 15 residues. The germline CDR1 and CDR2 sequences are KGHDR and SFDVKD. The junction had 3 bases not matched to a gene; V was cut back by 6 bases and J by 5 bases.

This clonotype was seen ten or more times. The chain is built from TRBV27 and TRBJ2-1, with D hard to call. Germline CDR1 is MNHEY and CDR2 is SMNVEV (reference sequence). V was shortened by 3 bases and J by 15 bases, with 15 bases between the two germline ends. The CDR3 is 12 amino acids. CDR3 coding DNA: TGTGCCAGCAGTTTCATCGGGTCAGATCCGTTCTTC. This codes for CASSFIGSDPFF.

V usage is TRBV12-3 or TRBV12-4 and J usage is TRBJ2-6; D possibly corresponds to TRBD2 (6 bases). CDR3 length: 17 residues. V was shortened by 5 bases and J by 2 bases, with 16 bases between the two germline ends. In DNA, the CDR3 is TGTGCCAGCAGTATCGTTAGCGGAGACGCTGGGGCCAACGTCCTGACTTTC. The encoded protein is CASSIVSGDAGANVLTF.

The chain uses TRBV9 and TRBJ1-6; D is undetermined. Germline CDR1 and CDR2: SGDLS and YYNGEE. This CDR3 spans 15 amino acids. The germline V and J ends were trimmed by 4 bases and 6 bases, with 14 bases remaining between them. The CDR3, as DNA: TGTGCCAGCAGCTCCGGGCCGGACTTTAATTCACCCCTCCACTTT. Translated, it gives CASSSGPDFNSPLHF.

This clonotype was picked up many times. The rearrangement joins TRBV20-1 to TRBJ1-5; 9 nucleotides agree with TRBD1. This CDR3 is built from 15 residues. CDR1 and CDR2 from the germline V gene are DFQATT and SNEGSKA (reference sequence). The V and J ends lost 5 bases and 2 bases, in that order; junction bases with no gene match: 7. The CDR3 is CSAGVTGGGNQPQHF. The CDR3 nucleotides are TGCAGTGCTGGGGTGACAGGGGGGGGCAATCAGCCCCAGCATTTT.

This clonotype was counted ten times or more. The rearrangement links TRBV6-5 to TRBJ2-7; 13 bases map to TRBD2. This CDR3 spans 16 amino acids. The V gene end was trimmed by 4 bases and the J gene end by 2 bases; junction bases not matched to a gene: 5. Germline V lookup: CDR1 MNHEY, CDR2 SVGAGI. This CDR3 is CASSLGLAGSTYEQYF. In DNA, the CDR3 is TGTGCCAGCAGTTTGGGACTAGCGGGATCTACCTACGAGCAGTACTTC.

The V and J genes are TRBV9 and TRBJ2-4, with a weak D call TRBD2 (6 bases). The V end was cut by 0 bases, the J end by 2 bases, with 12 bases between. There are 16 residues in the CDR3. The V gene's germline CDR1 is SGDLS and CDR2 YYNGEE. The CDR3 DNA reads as TGTGCCAGCAGCGTAGATGGAGGGTTGTCCAAAAACATTCAGTACTTC. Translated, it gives CASSVDGGLSKNIQYF.

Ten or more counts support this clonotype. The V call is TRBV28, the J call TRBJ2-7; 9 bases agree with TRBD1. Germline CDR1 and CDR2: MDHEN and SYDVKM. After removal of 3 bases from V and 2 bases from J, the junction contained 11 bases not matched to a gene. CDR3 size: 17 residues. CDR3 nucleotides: TGTGCCAGCAGTTTTGGCCTTCCGGGACAGGGAACCTACGAGCAGTACTTC. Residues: CASSFGLPGQGTYEQYF.

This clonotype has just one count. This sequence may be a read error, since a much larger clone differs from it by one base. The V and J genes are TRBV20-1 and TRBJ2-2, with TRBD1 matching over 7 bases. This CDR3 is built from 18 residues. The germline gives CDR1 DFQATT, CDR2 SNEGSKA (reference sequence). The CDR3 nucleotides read TGCAGTGCTAGAGATCCCGTAAACAGGGGACCGAACACCGGGGAGCTGTATTTT. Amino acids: CSARDPVNRGPNTGELYF.

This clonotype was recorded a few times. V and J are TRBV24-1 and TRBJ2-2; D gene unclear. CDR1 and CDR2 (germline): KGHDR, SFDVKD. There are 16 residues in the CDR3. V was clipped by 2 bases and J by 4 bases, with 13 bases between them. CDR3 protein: CATSDSFYTTTGELFF. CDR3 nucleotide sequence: TGTGCCACCAGTGATTCCTTTTACACGACCACCGGGGAGCTGTTTTTT.

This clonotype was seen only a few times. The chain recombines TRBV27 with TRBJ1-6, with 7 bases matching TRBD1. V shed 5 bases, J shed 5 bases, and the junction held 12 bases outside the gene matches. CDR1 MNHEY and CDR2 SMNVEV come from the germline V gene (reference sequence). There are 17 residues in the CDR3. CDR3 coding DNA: TGTGCCAGCAGTCTACTAGACAGGGAGCGTCATAATTCACCCCTCCACTTT. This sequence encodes CASSLLDRERHNSPLHF.

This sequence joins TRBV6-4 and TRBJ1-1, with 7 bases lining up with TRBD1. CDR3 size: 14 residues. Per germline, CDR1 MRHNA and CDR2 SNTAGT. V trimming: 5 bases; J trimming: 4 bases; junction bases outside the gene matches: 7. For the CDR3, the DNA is TGTGCCAGCAGTAAACAGGGGAGCAGCACTGAAGCTTTCTTT. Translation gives CASSKQGSSTEAFF.

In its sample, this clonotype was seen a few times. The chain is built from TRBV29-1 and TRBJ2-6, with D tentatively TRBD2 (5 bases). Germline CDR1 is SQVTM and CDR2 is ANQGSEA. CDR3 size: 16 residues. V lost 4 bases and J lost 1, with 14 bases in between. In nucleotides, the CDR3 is TGCAGCGTTGGGGCGAGGGTGAGGTCTGGGGCCAACGTCCTGACTTTC. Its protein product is CSVGARVRSGANVLTF.

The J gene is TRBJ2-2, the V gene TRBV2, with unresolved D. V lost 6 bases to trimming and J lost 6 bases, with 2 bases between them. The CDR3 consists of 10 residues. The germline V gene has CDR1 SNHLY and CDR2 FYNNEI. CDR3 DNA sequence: TGTGCCAGCAGCGCCGGGGAGCTGTTTTTT. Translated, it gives CASSAGELFF.